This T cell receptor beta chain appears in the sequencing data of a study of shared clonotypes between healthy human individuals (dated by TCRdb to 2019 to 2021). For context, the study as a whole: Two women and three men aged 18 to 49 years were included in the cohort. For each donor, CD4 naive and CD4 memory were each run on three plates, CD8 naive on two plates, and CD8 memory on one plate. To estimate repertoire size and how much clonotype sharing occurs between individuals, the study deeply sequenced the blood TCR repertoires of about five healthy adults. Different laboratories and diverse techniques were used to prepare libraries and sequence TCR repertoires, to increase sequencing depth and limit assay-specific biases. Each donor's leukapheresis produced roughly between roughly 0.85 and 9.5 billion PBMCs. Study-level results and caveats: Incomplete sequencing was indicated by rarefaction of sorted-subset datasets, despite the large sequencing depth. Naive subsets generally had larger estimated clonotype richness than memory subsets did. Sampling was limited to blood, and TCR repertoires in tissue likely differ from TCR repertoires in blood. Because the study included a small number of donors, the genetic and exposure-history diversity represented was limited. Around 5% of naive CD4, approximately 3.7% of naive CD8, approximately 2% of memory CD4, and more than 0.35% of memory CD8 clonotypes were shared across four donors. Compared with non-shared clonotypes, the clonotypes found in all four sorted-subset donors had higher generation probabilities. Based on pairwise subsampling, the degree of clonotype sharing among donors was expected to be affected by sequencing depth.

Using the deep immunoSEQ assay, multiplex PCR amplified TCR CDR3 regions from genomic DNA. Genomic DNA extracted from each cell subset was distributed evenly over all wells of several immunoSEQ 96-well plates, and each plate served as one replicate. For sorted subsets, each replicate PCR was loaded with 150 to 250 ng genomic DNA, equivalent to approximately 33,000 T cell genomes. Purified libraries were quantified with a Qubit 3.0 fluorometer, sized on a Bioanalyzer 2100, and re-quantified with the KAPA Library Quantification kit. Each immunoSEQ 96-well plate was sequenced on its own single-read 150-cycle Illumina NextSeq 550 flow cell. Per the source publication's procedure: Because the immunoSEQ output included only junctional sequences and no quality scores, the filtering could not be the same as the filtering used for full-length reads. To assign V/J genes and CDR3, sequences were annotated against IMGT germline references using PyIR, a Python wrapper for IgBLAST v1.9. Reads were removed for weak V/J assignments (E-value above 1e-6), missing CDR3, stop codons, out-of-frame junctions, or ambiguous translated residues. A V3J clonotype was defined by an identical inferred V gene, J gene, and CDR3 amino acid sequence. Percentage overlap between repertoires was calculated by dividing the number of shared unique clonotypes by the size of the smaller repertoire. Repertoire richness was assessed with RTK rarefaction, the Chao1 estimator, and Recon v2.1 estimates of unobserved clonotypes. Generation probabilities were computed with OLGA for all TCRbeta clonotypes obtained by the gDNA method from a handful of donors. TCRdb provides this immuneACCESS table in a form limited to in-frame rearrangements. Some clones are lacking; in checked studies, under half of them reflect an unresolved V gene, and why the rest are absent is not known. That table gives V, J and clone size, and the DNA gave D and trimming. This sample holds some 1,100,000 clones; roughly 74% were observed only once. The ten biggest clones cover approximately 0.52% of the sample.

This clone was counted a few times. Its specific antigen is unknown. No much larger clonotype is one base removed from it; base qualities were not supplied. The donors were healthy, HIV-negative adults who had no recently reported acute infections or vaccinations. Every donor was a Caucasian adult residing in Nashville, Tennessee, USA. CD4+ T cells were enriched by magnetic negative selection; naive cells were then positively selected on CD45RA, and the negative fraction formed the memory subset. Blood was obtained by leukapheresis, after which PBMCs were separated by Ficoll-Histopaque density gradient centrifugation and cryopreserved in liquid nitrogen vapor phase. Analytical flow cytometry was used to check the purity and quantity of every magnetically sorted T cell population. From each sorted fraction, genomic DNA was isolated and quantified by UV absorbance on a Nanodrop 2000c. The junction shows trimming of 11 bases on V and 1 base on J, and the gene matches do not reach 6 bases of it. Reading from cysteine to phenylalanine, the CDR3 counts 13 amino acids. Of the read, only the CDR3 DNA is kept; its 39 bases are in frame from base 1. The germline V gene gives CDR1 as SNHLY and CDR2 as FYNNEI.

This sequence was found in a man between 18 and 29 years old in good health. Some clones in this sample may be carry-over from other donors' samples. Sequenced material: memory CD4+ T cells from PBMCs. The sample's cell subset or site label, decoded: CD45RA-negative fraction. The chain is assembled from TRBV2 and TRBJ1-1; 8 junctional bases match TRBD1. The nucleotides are TGTGCCCGCGGACAGGGTTGGAACACTGAAGCTTTCTTT. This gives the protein CARGQGWNTEAFF. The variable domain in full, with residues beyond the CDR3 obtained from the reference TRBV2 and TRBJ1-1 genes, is EPEVTQTPSHQVTQMGQEVILRCVPISNHLYFYWYRQILGQKVEFLVSFYNNEISEKSEIFDDQFSVERPDGSNFTLKIRSTKLEDSAMYFCARGQGWNTEAFFGQGTRLTVV.